This T cell receptor beta chain stems from a study of blood T cell repertoires in COVID-19. Study at large: Donors in the United States, Italy and Spain gave samples during acute or convalescent COVID-19.

TCRdb keeps only in-frame clones here, not all; method: immunoSEQ multiplex PCR. The sample lists 250,000 or so clones; approximately 86% were seen once. The CDR3 has 16 amino acids. Germline loops: CDR1 SGHDN, CDR2 FVKESK. The junction had 9 bases not matched to a gene; V was cut back by 4 bases and J by 1 base. V gene TRBV14 combines with J gene TRBJ1-1; 7 nucleotides agree with TRBD1. The sequenced sample was peripheral blood. The TCR was taken from a man younger than 45 with active or convalescent COVID-19. CDR3 loop: CASSLRTGSKNTEAFF. CDR3 in DNA: TGTGCCAGCAGCCTACGGACAGGTTCGAAGAACACTGAAGCTTTCTTT.